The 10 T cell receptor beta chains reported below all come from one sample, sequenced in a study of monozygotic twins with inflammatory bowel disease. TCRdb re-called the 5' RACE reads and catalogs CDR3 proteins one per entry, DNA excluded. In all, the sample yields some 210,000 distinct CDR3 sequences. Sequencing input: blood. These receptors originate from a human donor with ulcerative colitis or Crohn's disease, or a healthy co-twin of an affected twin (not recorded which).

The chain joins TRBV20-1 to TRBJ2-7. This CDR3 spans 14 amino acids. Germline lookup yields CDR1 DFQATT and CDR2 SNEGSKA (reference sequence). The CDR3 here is CSAPYHGISYEQYF.

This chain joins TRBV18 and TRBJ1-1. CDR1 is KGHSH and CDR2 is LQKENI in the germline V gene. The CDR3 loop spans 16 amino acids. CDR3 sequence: CASSPRVGSSNTEAFF.

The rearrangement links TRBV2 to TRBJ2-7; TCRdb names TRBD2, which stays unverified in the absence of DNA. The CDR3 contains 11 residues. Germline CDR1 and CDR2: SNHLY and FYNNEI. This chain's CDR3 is CASKGKYEQYF.

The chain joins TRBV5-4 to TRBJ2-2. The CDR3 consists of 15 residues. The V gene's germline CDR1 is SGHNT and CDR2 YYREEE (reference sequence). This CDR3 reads CASSLDHTHTGELFF.

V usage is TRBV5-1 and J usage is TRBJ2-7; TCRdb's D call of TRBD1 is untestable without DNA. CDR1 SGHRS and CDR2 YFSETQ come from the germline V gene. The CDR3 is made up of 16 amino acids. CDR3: CASSLGDGQSSYEQYF.

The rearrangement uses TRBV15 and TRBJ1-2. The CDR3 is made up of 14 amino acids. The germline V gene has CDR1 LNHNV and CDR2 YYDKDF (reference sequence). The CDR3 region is CATSRVRGTAGYTF.

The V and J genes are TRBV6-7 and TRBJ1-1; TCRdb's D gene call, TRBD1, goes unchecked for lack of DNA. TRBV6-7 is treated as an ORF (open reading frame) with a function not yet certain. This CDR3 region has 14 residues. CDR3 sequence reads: CASRRQGANTEAFF.

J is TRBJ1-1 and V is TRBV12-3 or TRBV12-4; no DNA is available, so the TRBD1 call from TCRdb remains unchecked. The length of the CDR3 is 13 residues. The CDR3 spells CASARQENTEAFF.

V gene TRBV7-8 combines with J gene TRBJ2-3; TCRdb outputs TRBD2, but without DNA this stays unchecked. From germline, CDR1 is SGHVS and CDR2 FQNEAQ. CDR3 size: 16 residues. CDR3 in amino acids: CASSHPERGATDTQYF.

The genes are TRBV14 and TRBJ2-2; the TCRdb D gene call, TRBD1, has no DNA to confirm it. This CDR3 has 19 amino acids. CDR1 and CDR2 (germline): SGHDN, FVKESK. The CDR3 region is CASSQDRGTAPRGTGELFF. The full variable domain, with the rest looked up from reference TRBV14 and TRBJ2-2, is EAGVTQFPSHSVIEKGQTVTLRCDPISGHDNLYWYRRVMGKEIKFLLHFVKESKQDESGMPNNRFLAERTGGTYSTLKVQPAELEDSGVYFCASSQDRGTAPRGTGELFFGEGSRLTVL.